Presented here are 14 T cell receptor beta chains from one specimen sequenced in a study of OX40 agonist ivuxolimab in advanced cancers. Generated by immunoSEQ multiplex PCR, the TCRdb table keeps only in-frame clones and is missing some. The top ten clones hold less than 9.5% of a sample with tens of thousands of clones, 80% of them seen once. The sample here was CD4+ or CD8+ T cells sorted from blood, taken in a trial of the OX40 agonist ivuxolimab. Every receptor here comes from an adult with an advanced solid tumor such as melanoma, head and neck, liver or kidney cancer.

This chain uses TRBV18 with TRBJ2-5, with 9 bases fitting TRBD1. Germline CDR1 reads KGHSH; CDR2 reads LQKENI. This CDR3 contains 15 residues. J lost 5 bases, V lost 3 bases, and 7 bases had no gene match. The CDR3 DNA reads TGTGCCAGCTCACCGCCACAGGGGGCGCGGGAGACCCAGTACTTC. It translates to CASSPPQGARETQYF.

This clone was observed once. The chain has TRBV6-1 and TRBJ1-2; no clear D gene. The CDR3 has 17 amino acids. Germline V gene sequence: CDR1 MNHNS, CDR2 SASEGT. Trimming took off 3 bases at V and 2 bases at J, with 19 bases between the two ends. The CDR3 reads CASSDYSGSGGNYGYTF. The CDR3 DNA reads TGTGCCAGCAGTGATTATAGTGGGAGCGGCGGAAACTATGGCTACACCTTC.

The chain recombines TRBV4-2 with TRBJ2-1; 11 bases map to TRBD2. The germline V gene has CDR1 LGHNA and CDR2 YNFKEQ. J was trimmed by 12 bases and V by 1 base; bases with no gene match: 8. There are 15 residues in the CDR3. The CDR3 reads CASSQGIAGGLRQFF. The CDR3 nucleotides are TGTGCCAGCAGCCAAGGGATAGCGGGAGGGCTCAGGCAGTTCTTC.

The chain couples TRBV27 to TRBJ2-7, with 8 nucleotides matching TRBD2. The CDR3 spans 18 residues. Germline lookup yields CDR1 MNHEY and CDR2 SMNVEV (reference sequence). The ends lost 1 base at V and 0 bases at J; junction bases unmatched: 11. The CDR3 spells CASSLLGGRGLDSYEQYF. Written as DNA, the CDR3 is TGTGCCAGCAGTTTATTGGGGGGCAGGGGACTAGACTCCTACGAGCAGTACTTC.

The rearrangement links TRBV6-1 to TRBJ2-7, with D tentatively TRBD1 (6 bases). Looked up from germline, CDR1 is MNHNS and CDR2 is SASEGT. With 1 base removed from V and 5 bases from J, the gap between germline ends came to 12 bases. The CDR3 sequence is 14 residues long. CDR3: CASSEVLQGHEQYV. The CDR3 DNA follows: TGTGCCAGCAGTGAAGTTTTACAGGGTCACGAGCAGTACGTC.

The rearrangement links TRBV6-5 to TRBJ2-7; D may match TRBD1 or TRBD2 (5 bases each). Between the trimmed V and J ends, which lost 6 bases and 2 bases, there was a span of 11 bases. There are 13 residues in the CDR3. Per the germline V gene, CDR1 is MNHEY and CDR2 is SVGAGI. In nucleotides, the CDR3 is TGTGCCAGCAGCCTCGGGGCTACCTACGAGCAGTACGTC. Its protein is CASSLGATYEQYV.

The rearrangement links TRBV7-9 to TRBJ1-2, with unresolved D. The V gene's germline CDR1 is SEHNR and CDR2 FQNEAQ (reference sequence). CDR3 length equals 14 residues. V dropped 0 bases and J dropped 1 base, with 6 bases sitting between them. This CDR3 is CASSLALFNYGYTF. CDR3 coding DNA: TGTGCCAGCAGCTTAGCTTTGTTTAACTATGGCTACACCTTC.

This clone was recorded a few times. The chain has TRBV2 and TRBJ2-7; weak D call: TRBD2 (5 bases). The CDR3 has 12 residues. Trimming took 6 bases from V and 0 from J, leaving 6 bases between them. The germline V gene has CDR1 SNHLY and CDR2 FYNNEI. In DNA form, the CDR3 reads TGTGCCAGCAGGGGGAGCTCCTACGAGCAGTACTTC. It translates to CASRGSSYEQYF.

The chain links TRBV30 to TRBJ2-3, with D unclear. CDR1 and CDR2 from the germline V gene are GTSNPN and SVGIG (reference sequence). V gave up 3 bases and J gave up 2 bases, with 12 bases separating them. This CDR3 contains 14 residues. CDR3 in amino acids: CAWSPGRTTDTQYF. CDR3 nucleotide sequence: TGTGCCTGGAGCCCAGGCAGAACCACAGATACGCAGTATTTT.

The chain carries TRBV2 and TRBJ1-5; D gene unclear. The V end was cut by 3 bases, the J end by 4 bases, with 4 bases between. In germline, CDR1 is SNHLY, CDR2 FYNNEI. The length of the CDR3 is 12 residues. The CDR3 sequence is CASSDENQPQHF. The CDR3 DNA reads TGTGCCAGCAGTGACGAGAATCAGCCCCAGCATTTT.

On this clone: The junction differs from germline at one of its ends, possibly a read error. The CDR3 DNA follows: TGTGCCAGTAGTGCCGTAGGGAAACCCCCGGTCCTCGATTTT. This gives the protein CASSAVGKPPVLDF. The rearrangement uses TRBV19 and TRBJ1-3; D unresolved. Germline lookup yields CDR1 LNHDA and CDR2 SQIVND (reference sequence). The CDR3 runs to 14 residues.

This chain joins TRBV21-1 and TRBJ2-3. TRBV21-1 is marked as a pseudogene. The length of the CDR3 is 10 residues. The CDR3 region has the DNA TGTGCCAGCAGCCGGGACGATCAGTATTTT. Protein: CASSRDDQYF.

The chain carries TRBV28 and TRBJ2-7; D may be TRBD2 (6 bases). Trimming stripped 6 bases from V and 2 bases from J, with 11 bases between. The CDR3 extends over 13 amino acids. In germline, CDR1 is MDHEN, CDR2 SYDVKM. The CDR3 reads CASRRGTAYEQYF. The CDR3 DNA follows: TGTGCCAGCAGGCGGGGTACGGCCTACGAGCAGTACTTC.

V gene TRBV18 combines with J gene TRBJ2-5; D not resolved. V was clipped by 0 bases and J by 3 bases, with 5 bases between them. This CDR3 comprises 13 residues. CDR1 is KGHSH, CDR2 LQKENI, per germline. The CDR3 is CASSPPGEETQYF. As DNA, the CDR3 is TGTGCCAGCTCACCACCCGGAGAAGAGACCCAGTACTTC. Variable domain in full (rest from reference TRBV18 and TRBJ2-5): NAGVMQNPRHLVRRRGQEARLRCSPMKGHSHVYWYRQLPEEGLKFMVYLQKENIIDESGMPKERFSAEFPKEGPSILRIQQVVRGDSAAYFCASSPPGEETQYFGPGTRLLVL.